This T cell receptor beta chain was identified in a study of T cells in Graves' hyperthyroidism and ophthalmopathy. PBMCs were derived from around 10 ml fresh peripheral blood. Authors of the study amplified TCR beta CDR3 regions from RNA transcripts. A set of HTBI primers served as the primers for a first-round RT-PCR of the TCR CDR3. MiXCR was run by TCRdb on the multiplex PCR reads, yielding one entry per CDR3 protein. The table has about 24,000 distinct CDR3 sequences, roughly 49% seen once. This clonotype occurred many times. The antigen is unknown. Whole-study results and caveats: Ophthalmopathy was distinguished from stable hyperthyroidism by 13 V-J signatures.

Germline V gene lookup returns CDR1 MNHNS and CDR2 SASEGT. V was cut by 2 bases and J by 6 bases, with 14 bases left in between. The CDR3 covers 14 residues. The sequence was obtained from a woman aged 40 to 55 with Graves' hyperthyroidism that later progressed to Graves' ophthalmopathy. Sequenced material: blood. This chain connects TRBV6-1 to TRBJ2-7; D ambiguous. The CDR3 protein is CASSELVESGEQYF. The CDR3 nucleotides read TGTGCCAGCAGTGAACTGGTTGAATCGGGCGAGCAGTACTTC.